A single sample gave rise to the 4 T cell receptor beta chains below, sequenced in a study of vaccination and CD4 T cells after COVID-19. TCRdb reprocessed the PCR reads via MiXCR and lists one record per CDR3 protein. The sample lists about 21,000 distinct CDR3 sequences, roughly 60% occurring once. Sequenced here: CD4+ T cells from blood, sampled after SARS-CoV-2 vaccination. The receptors were gathered from a human donor who had recovered from COVID-19.

This chain connects TRBV6-1 to TRBJ2-3, with 7 nucleotides matching TRBD1. Losses at the gene ends were 8 bases for V and 2 bases for J; bases not matched to a gene: 4. There are 13 residues in the CDR3. Germline V gene lookup returns CDR1 MNHNS and CDR2 SASEGT. The CDR3 loop is CASGGQNTDTQYF. CDR3 sequence (DNA): TGTGCCAGCGGGGGACAGAACACAGATACGCAGTATTTT.

The J gene is TRBJ2-6, the V gene TRBV20-1, with D unclear. The CDR3 loop spans 16 amino acids. With 0 bases removed from V and 3 bases from J, the gap between germline ends came to 12 bases. Germline lookup yields CDR1 DFQATT and CDR2 SNEGSKA (reference sequence). The CDR3 nucleotides read TGCAGTGCTAGAGACCACTCCCTGATTGGGGCCAACGTCCTGACTTTC. Translated: CSARDHSLIGANVLTF.

J is TRBJ2-1 and V is TRBV11-1; 11 bases are a match to TRBD2. The CDR3 is 15 residues long. The germline V gene has CDR1 SGHAT and CDR2 FQDESV (reference sequence). V trimming: 5 bases; J trimming: 7 bases; junction bases outside the gene matches: 7. CDR3 residues: CASSPSTSGSNEQFF. The CDR3 nucleotides are TGTGCCAGCAGCCCGAGCACTAGCGGGAGTAATGAGCAGTTCTTC. The full variable domain, in which reference TRBV11-1 and TRBJ2-1 provide the parts outside the CDR3, is EAEVAQSPRYKITEKSQAVAFWCDPISGHATLYWYRQILGQGPELLVQFQDESVVDDSQLPKDRFSAERLKGVDSTLKIQPAELGDSAMYLCASSPSTSGSNEQFFGPGTRLTVL.

This clonotype has just a few counts. CDR3 DNA sequence: TGTGCCAGCAGCTTAGCAGGGTTCCCCACTGAAGCTTTCTTT. Translating gives CASSLAGFPTEAFF. The gene calls are TRBV7-2 and TRBJ1-1; no reliable D call. Trimming pared 0 bases from V and 4 bases from J, leaving 9 bases between. The length of the CDR3 is 14 residues. The V gene's germline CDR1 is SGHTA and CDR2 FQGNSA.